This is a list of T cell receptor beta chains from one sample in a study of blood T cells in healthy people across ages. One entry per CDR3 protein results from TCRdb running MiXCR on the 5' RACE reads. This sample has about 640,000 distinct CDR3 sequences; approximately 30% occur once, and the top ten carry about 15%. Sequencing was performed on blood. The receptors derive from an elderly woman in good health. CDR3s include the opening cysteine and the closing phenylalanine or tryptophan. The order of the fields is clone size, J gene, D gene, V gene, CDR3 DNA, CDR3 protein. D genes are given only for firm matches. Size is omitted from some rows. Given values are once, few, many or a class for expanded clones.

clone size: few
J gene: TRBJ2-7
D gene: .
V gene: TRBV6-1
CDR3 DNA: TGTGCCAGCTCGGCAGCGAGCCTTTCCTACGAGCAGTACTTC
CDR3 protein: CASSAASLSYEQYF

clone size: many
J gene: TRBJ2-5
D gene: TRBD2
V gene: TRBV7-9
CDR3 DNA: TGTGCCAGCAGCCCCGGACTAGAAAGGGTGGATGAGCAGTACTTC
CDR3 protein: CASSPGLERVDEQYF

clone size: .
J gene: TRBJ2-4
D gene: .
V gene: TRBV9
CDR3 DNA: TGTGCCTGCTCCGTTGATGTAGGTGAGCAGTACTTC
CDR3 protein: CACSVDVGEQYF

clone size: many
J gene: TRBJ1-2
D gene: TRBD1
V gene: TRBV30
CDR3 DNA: TGTGCCTCCCCGACAGGGGGGGGCTATGGCTACACCTTC
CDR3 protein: CASPTGGGYGYTF

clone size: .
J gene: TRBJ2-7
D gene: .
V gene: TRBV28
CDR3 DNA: TGTGCCAGCAGGAAAACCGGGGCCTCCTACGAGCAGTACTTC
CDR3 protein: CASRKTGASYEQYF

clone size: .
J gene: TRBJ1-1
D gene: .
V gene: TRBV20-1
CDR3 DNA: TGCAGTGCTAGAGATCCTAGGGGGGGGGACACTGAAGCTTTCTTT
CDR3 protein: CSARDPRGGDTEAFF

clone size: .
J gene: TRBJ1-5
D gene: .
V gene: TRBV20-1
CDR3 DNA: TGCAGCGCCTCCGGGGCCACCAATCAGCCCCAGCATTTT
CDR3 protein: CSASGATNQPQHF

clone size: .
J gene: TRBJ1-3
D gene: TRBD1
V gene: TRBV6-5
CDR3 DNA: TGTGCCAGCAGTAACCGGGACAGGGTAAACACCATATATTTT
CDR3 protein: CASSNRDRVNTIYF

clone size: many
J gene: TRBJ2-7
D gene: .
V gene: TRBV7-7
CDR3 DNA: TGTGCCAGCAGCCTAGCCTTGAACTACGAGCAGTACTTC
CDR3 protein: CASSLALNYEQYF

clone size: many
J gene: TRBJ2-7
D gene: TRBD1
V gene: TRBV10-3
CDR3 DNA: TGTGCCATCGGTGGGGACAGGGGTATTTCCAACGAGCAGTACTTC
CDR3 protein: CAIGGDRGISNEQYF

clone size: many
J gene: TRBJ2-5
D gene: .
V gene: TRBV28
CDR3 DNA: TGTGCCAGCAGCCCGGGATGGAAGACCCAGTACTTC
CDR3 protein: CASSPGWKTQYF

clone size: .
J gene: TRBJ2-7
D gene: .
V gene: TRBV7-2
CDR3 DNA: TGTGCCAGCGGGTCTATGGCGCGGTCGTCGAATGAGCAGTACTTC
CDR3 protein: CASGSMARSSNEQYF

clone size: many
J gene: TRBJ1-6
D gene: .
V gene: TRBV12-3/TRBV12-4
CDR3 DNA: TGTGCCAGCAGATCCGTACGTAGTTATTCACCCCTCCACTTT
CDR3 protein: CASRSVRSYSPLHF

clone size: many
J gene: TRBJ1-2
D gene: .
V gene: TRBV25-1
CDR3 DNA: TGTGCCAGCACCGCCCAGGATGGCTACACCTTC
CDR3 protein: CASTAQDGYTF

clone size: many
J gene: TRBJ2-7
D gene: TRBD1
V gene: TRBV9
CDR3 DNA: TGTGCCAGCAGCGTAGGGTTACAGGGGGCTTACGAGCAGTACTTC
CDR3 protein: CASSVGLQGAYEQYF

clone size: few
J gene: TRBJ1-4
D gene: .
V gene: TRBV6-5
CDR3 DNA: TGTGCCAGCAGAAGCGAGGGAGCAACTAATGAAAAACTGTTTTTT
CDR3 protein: CASRSEGATNEKLFF

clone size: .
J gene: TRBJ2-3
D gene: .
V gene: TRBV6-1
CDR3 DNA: TGTGCCATCAGTGAGGCTACCCAAGATACGCAGTATTTT
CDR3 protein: CAISEATQDTQYF

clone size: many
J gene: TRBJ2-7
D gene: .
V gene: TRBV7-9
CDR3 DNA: TGTGCCAGCAGCCCCCCAGGTGTGGGGACCTACGAGCAGTACTTC
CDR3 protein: CASSPPGVGTYEQYF

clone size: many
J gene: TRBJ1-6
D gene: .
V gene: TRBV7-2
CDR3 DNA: TGTGCCAGCAGTACGGAGAATTCACCCCTCCACTTT
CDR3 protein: CASSTENSPLHF

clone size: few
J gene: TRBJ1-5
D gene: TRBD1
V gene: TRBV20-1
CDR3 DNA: TGCAGTGCTGAACAGGGGGCTAGCAATCAGCCCCAGCATTTT
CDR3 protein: CSAEQGASNQPQHF

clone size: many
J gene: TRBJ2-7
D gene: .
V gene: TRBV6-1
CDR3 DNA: TGTGCGCACGCCCAATCCTACGAGCAGTACTTC
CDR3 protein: CAHAQSYEQYF

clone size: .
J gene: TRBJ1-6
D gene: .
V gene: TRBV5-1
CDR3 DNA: TGCGCCAGCAGCCCCCGGGATCGAGGCTCACCCCTCCACTTT
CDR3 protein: CASSPRDRGSPLHF